The sequence of this T cell receptor beta chain was determined in a study of T cell responses to AZD1222 COVID-19 vaccine. Measured with immunoSEQ multiplex PCR; TCRdb has only the in-frame clones, and not every one. Counted here are more than 60,000 clones, about four fifths occurring once; the ten biggest clones make up approximately 1.3%. Notes on the study in general: No day 14 peak samples; only post-peak repertoires were characterized. Spike-spanning, vaccine-associated CD4 TCRs were dominant at 160-218 and 743-854. Receipt of two AZD1222 doses was followed by a rise in Spike-specific TCR breadth and depth.

V gave up 6 bases and J gave up 6 bases, with 24 bases separating them. The CDR3 totals 16 residues. CDR1 SSHAT and CDR2 FNYEAQ come from the germline V gene (reference sequence). A note on this clone: Its specificity is unknown.

This clonotype was sampled from an adult who received the AZD1222 COVID-19 vaccine. The input for sequencing was peripheral blood, taken 28 days after the second AZD1222 dose. This chain connects TRBV7-7 to TRBJ2-7, with D perhaps being TRBD1 or TRBD2 (6 bases each). This CDR3 is CASSPRIPGGYLEQYF. The CDR3 nucleotides are TGTGCCAGCAGTCCTCGCATACCCGGGGGCTACCTCGAGCAGTACTTC.